These 7 T cell receptor beta chains came from one sample sequenced in a study of blood T cell repertoires in COVID-19. Profiled with immunoSEQ multiplex PCR; TCRdb holds only in-frame clones, not every one. The table lists 30,000 to 40,000 clones, over 75% of them singletons. The sample taken for sequencing was peripheral blood. The receptors come from a woman aged 55-69 years with active COVID-19.

The gene calls are TRBV4-2 and TRBJ1-4; 10 nucleotides agree with TRBD1. The V and J ends lost 4 bases and 4 bases, in that order; junction bases with no gene match: 3. The CDR3 is made up of 15 amino acids. Per germline, CDR1 LGHNA and CDR2 YNFKEQ. CDR3: CASSPRDRGNEKLFF. CDR3 nucleotide sequence: TGTGCCAGCAGCCCGCGGGACAGGGGTAATGAAAAACTGTTTTTT.

The CDR3 loop reads CASSPGTGVNEKLFF. In nucleotides, the CDR3 is TGTGCCAGCAGCCCCGGTACAGGGGTTAATGAAAAACTGTTTTTT. The J gene is TRBJ1-4, the V gene TRBV7-6; 7 bases fit TRBD1. With 5 bases clipped from V and 4 bases from J, the junction kept 7 bases outside the gene matches. Germline CDR1 and CDR2: SGHVS and FNYEAQ. CDR3 length equals 15 residues.

The chain combines TRBV20-1 with TRBJ1-6, with 10 bases fitting TRBD1. Trimming took 6 bases from V and 7 from J; bases not matched to a gene: 6. Germline V gives CDR1 DFQATT, CDR2 SNEGSKA (reference sequence). The CDR3 spans 14 residues. The CDR3 coding sequence is TGCAGTGCCAGTGAGGGACAGGGGAATTCACCCCTCCACTTT. It encodes CSASEGQGNSPLHF.

This clone came up once. The rearrangement links TRBV5-4 to TRBJ2-7; tentatively, D is TRBD1 (6 bases). This CDR3 is built from 15 residues. Trimming cost V 0 bases and J 0 bases, with 10 bases left between them. Germline-derived CDR1 and CDR2 are SGHNT and YYREEE (reference sequence). The CDR3 DNA reads TGTGCCAGCAGCTTGGGTGGCAGGGGCTCCTACGAGCAGTACTTC. Protein product: CASSLGGRGSYEQYF.

This clone was seen a single time. The chain combines TRBV7-9 with TRBJ2-3, with TRBD2 identical over 9 bases. The V gene's germline CDR1 is SEHNR and CDR2 FQNEAQ (reference sequence). J lost 0 bases, V lost 6 bases, and 4 bases had no gene match. The CDR3 has 15 residues. The CDR3, as DNA: TGTGCCAGCAGACCTAGCGGGACGAGCACAGATACGCAGTATTTT. This encodes CASRPSGTSTDTQYF.

V usage is TRBV28 and J usage is TRBJ1-5; D is unclear. This CDR3 spans 15 amino acids. Germline V lookup: CDR1 MDHEN, CDR2 SYDVKM. Trimming removed 2 bases at V and 0 bases at J, with 8 bases between. The CDR3: CASSLTSYSNQPQHF. CDR3 in DNA: TGTGCCAGCAGTTTAACCAGTTATAGCAATCAGCCCCAGCATTTT.

This clone was recorded a few times. The rearrangement joins TRBV28 to TRBJ2-7, with TRBD1 as a possible D gene (6 bases). This CDR3 has 13 amino acids. The germline gives CDR1 MDHEN, CDR2 SYDVKM. V lost 8 bases and J lost 2, with 13 bases in between. The CDR3 DNA is TGTGCCAGCTTGAAGGGGGTCACCTACGAGCAGTACTTC. It is translated as CASLKGVTYEQYF.